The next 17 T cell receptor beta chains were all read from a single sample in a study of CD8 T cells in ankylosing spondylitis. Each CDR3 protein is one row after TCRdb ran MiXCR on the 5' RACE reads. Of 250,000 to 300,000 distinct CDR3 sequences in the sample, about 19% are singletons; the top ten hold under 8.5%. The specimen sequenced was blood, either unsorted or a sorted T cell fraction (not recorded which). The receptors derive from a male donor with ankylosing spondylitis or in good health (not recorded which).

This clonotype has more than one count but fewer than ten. The CDR3 DNA sequence: TGTGCCAGCAGCTTAGCCTTCGGACCGCAAGAGACCCAGTACTTC. Translated, it gives CASSLAFGPQETQYF. This chain links TRBV7-9 with TRBJ2-5; D is unclear. V lost 0 bases to trimming and J lost 2 bases, with 10 bases between them. The germline CDR1 and CDR2 sequences are SEHNR and FQNEAQ (reference sequence). This CDR3 spans 15 amino acids.

The CDR3 coding sequence is TGCAGTGCTAGTCCGGGACAGGGGATCGGAGAGACCCAGTACTTC. The encoded protein is CSASPGQGIGETQYF. J is TRBJ2-5 and V is TRBV20-1; 10 nucleotides align to TRBD1. This CDR3 comprises 15 residues. The V and J ends lost 3 bases and 4 bases, in that order; junction bases with no gene match: 8. Per the germline V gene, CDR1 is DFQATT and CDR2 is SNEGSKA (reference sequence).

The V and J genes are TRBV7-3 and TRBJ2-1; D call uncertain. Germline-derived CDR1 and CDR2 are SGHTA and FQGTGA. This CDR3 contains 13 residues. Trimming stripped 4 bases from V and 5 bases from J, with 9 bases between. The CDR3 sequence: CASSSSDHNEQFF. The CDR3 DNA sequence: TGTGCCAGCAGCTCCTCTGATCACAATGAGCAGTTCTTC.

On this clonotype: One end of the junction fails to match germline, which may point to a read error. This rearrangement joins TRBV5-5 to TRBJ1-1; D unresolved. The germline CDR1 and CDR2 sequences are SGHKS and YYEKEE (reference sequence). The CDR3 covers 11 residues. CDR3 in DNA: TGTGCCAGCAGCTTGGTCGGACCCCCGGGGTTT. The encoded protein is CASSLVGPPGF.

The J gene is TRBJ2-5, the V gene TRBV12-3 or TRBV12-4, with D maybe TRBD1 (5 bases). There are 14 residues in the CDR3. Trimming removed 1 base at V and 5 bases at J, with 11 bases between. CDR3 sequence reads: CASSLVGLGETQYF. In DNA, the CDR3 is TGTGCCAGCAGTTTAGTGGGGCTCGGGGAGACCCAGTACTTC.

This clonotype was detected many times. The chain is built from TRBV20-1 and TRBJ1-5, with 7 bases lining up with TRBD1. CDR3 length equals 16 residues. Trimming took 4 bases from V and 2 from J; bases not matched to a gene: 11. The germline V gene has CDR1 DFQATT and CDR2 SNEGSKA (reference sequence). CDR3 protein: CSATSRGGLGNQPQHF. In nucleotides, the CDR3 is TGCAGTGCTACATCCAGGGGGGGCTTGGGCAATCAGCCCCAGCATTTT.

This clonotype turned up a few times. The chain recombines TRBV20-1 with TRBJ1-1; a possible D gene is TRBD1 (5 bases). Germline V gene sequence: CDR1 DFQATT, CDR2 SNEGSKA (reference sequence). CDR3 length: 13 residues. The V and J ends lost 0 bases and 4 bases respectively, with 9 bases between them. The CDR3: CSARDGGPTEAFF. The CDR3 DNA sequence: TGCAGTGCTAGAGATGGGGGACCCACTGAAGCTTTCTTT.

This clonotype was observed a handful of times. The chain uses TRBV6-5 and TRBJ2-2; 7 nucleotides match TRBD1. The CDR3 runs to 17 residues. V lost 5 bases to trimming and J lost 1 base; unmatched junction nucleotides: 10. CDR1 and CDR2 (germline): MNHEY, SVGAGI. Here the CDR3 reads CASSTRQGPLNTGELFF. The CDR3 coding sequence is TGTGCCAGCAGTACTCGACAGGGCCCCCTGAACACCGGGGAGCTGTTTTTT.

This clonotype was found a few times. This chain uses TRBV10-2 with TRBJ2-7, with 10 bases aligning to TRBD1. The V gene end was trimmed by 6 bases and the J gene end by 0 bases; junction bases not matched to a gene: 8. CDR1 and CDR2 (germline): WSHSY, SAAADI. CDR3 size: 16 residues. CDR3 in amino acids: CASSPGQGLLSYEQYV. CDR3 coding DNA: TGCGCCAGCAGCCCGGGACAGGGGCTTCTCTCCTACGAGCAGTACGTC.

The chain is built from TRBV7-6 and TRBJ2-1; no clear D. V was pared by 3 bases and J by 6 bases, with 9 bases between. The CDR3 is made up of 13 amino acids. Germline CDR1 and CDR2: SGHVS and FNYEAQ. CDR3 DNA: TGTGCCAGCAGCTTTGGGCAGTCCAATGAGCAGTTCTTC. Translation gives CASSFGQSNEQFF. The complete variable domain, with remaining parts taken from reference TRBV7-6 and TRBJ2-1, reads GAGVSQSPRYKVTKRGQDVALRCDPISGHVSLYWYRQALGQGPEFLTYFNYEAQQDKSGLPNDRFSAERPEGSISTLTIQRTEQRDSAMYRCASSFGQSNEQFFGPGTRLTVL.

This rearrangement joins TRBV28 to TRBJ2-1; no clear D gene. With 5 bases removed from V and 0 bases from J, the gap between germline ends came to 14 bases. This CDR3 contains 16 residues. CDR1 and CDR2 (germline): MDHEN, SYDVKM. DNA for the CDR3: TGTGCCAGCAGTCCGACGATCCCGAGCTCCTACAATGAGCAGTTCTTC. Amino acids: CASSPTIPSSYNEQFF. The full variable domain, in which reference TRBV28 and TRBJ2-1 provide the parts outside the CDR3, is DVKVTQSSRYLVKRTGEKVFLECVQDMDHENMFWYRQDPGLGLRLIYFSYDVKMKEKGDIPEGYSVSREKKERFSLILESASTNQTSMYLCASSPTIPSSYNEQFFGPGTRLTVL.

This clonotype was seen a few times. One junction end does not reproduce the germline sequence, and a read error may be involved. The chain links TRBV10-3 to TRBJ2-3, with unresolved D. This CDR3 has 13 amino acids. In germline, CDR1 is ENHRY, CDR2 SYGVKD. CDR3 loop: CPIGGFSTDTQYF. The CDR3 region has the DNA TGTCCCATCGGCGGCTTTAGCACAGATACGCAGTATTTT.

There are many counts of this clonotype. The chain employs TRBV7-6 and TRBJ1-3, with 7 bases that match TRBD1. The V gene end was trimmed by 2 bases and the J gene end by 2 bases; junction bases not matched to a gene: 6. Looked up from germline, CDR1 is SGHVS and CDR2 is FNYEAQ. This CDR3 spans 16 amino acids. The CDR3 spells CASSLSRQGPGNTIYF. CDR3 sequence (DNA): TGTGCCAGCAGCTTATCTAGACAGGGACCTGGAAACACCATATATTTT.

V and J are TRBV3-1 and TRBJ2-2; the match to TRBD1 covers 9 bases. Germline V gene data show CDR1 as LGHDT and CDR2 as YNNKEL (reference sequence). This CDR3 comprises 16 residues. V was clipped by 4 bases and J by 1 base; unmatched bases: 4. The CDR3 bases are TGTGCCAGCAGCCTCGGGACAGGGTGGAACACCGGGGAGCTGTTTTTT. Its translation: CASSLGTGWNTGELFF.

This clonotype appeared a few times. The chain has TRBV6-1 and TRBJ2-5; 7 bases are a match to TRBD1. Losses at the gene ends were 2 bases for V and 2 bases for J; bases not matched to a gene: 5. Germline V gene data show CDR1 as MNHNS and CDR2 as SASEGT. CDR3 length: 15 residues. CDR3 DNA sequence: TGTGCCAGCAGTGAATCGACAGGGAGTCAAGAGACCCAGTACTTC. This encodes CASSESTGSQETQYF.

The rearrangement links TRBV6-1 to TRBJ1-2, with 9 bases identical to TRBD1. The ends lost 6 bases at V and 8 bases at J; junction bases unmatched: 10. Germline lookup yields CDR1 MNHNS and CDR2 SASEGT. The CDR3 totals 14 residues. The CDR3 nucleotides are TGTGCCAGCAGCCCCACCCTCGGGACAGGGGGCTACACCTTC. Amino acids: CASSPTLGTGGYTF.

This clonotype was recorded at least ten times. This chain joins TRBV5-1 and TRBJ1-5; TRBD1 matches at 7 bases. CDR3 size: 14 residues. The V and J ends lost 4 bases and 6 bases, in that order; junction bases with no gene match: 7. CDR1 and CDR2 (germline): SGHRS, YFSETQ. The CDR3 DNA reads TGCGCCAGCAGCGAGAGACAGGGCGGTCAGCCCCAGCATTTT. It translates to CASSERQGGQPQHF.